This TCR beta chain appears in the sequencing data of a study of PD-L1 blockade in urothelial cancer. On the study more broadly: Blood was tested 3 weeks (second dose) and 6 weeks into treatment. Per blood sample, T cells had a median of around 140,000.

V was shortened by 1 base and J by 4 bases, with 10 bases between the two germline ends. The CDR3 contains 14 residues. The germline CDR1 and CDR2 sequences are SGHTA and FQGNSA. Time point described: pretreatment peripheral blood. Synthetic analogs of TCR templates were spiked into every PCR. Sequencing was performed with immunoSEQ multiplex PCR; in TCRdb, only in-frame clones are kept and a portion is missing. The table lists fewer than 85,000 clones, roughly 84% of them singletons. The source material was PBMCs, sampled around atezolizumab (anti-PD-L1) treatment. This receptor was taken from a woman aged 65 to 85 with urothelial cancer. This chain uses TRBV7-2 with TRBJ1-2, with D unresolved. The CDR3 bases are TGTGCCAGCAGCTTAGACAGCCGATCCTATGGCTACACCTTC. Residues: CASSLDSRSYGYTF.